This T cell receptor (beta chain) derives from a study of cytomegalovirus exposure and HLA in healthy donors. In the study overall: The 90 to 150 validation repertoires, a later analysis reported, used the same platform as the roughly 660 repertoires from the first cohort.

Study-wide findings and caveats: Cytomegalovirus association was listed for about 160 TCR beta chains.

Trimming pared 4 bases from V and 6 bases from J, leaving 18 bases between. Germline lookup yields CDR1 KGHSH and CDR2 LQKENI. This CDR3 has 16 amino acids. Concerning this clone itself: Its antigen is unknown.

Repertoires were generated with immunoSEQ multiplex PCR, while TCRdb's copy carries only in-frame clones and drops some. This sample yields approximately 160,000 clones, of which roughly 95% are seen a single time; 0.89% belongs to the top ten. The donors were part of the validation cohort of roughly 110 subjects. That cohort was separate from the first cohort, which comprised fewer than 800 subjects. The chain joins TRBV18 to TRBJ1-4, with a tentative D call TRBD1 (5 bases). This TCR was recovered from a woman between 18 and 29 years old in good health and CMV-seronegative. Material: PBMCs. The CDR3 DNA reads TGTGCCAGCTCACGTGGAATCGGGGGATTGGATGAAAAACTGTTTTTT. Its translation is CASSRGIGGLDEKLFF.